Listed here are 19 T cell receptor beta chains from one sample, sequenced in a study of OX40 agonist ivuxolimab in advanced cancers. Sequencing used immunoSEQ multiplex PCR; TCRdb keeps in-frame clones, though not all of them. The table includes more than 95,000 clones, roughly nine tenths detected once. The material was CD4+ or CD8+ T cells sorted from blood, obtained in a trial of the OX40 agonist ivuxolimab. The receptors were sampled from an adult with an advanced solid tumor such as melanoma, head and neck, liver or kidney cancer.

This chain links TRBV10-3 with TRBJ2-3, with 7 bases lining up with TRBD2. This CDR3 has 13 residues. V shed 5 bases and J 5 bases; nucleotides not matched to a gene: 4. Per the germline V gene, CDR1 is ENHRY and CDR2 is SYGVKD. The CDR3 nucleotides are TGTGCCATCAGTTTAGGGAGGGGAGATACGCAGTATTTT. Its translation: CAISLGRGDTQYF.

The genes are TRBV14 and TRBJ2-7, with D possibly TRBD1 on 6 matching bases. V was cut by 2 bases and J by 6 bases, with 14 bases left in between. From germline, CDR1 is SGHDN and CDR2 FVKESK. The CDR3 length is 14 residues. In nucleotides, the CDR3 is TGTGCCAGCAGCCAATTTATGGGACAATCCGAGCAGTACTTC. Protein sequence: CASSQFMGQSEQYF.

This clone was seen a few times. Additional DNA sequences in this sample encode the identical CDR3. V gene TRBV28 combines with J gene TRBJ1-1; no clear D. The V end was cut by 1 base, the J end by 1 base, with 7 bases between. CDR1 and CDR2 from the germline V gene are MDHEN and SYDVKM. The length of the CDR3 is 14 residues. CDR3 in amino acids: CASSLYSENTEAFF. The CDR3 DNA is TGTGCCAGCAGTTTATATTCAGAGAACACTGAAGCTTTCTTT. The full variable domain, completed using reference TRBV28 and TRBJ1-1, is DVKVTQSSRYLVKRTGEKVFLECVQDMDHENMFWYRQDPGLGLRLIYFSYDVKMKEKGDIPEGYSVSREKKERFSLILESASTNQTSMYLCASSLYSENTEAFFGQGTRLTVV.

The rearrangement joins TRBV21-1 to TRBJ2-3. TRBV21-1 is annotated as a pseudogene. The CDR3 is made up of 15 amino acids. The CDR3 bases are TGTGCCAGCAGCAAAACAGACACGGGCGATGATACGCAGTATTTT. It translates to CASSKTDTGDDTQYF.

This clone was found once. The identical CDR3 is also encoded by other nucleotide sequences in the sample. V usage is TRBV7-2 and J usage is TRBJ2-5; possibly TRBD1 for D (5 bases). V was shortened by 3 bases and J by 5 bases, with 10 bases between the two germline ends. From germline, CDR1 is SGHTA and CDR2 FQGNSA. The CDR3 is 13 amino acids. In nucleotides, the CDR3 is TGTGCCAGCAGCTTGGGGCAGAAGGAGACCCAGTACTTC. Protein sequence: CASSLGQKETQYF.

This chain uses TRBV25-1 with TRBJ1-6; D not resolved. Looked up from germline, CDR1 is MGHDK and CDR2 is SYGVNS. The CDR3 length is 13 residues. Trimming cost V 2 bases and J 7 bases, with 6 bases left between them. The CDR3 loop is CASSEMANSPLHF. CDR3 in DNA: TGTGCCAGCAGTGAAATGGCGAATTCACCCCTCCACTTT. Variable domain in full (rest from reference TRBV25-1 and TRBJ1-6): EADIYQTPRYLVIGTGKKITLECSQTMGHDKMYWYQQDPGMELHLIHYSYGVNSTEKGDLSSESTVSRIRTEHFPLTLESARPSHTSQYLCASSEMANSPLHFGNGTRLTVT.

The chain is built from TRBV2 and TRBJ2-2; 7 nucleotides agree with TRBD2. Per the germline V gene, CDR1 is SNHLY and CDR2 is FYNNEI. The CDR3 runs to 15 residues. V lost 8 bases and J lost 6; bases outside the gene matches: 12. The CDR3: CASYQQGGPPGELFF. CDR3 bases: TGTGCCAGCTACCAGCAGGGAGGGCCTCCCGGGGAGCTGTTTTTT.

The chain carries TRBV6-5 and TRBJ2-7, with TRBD1 matching over 7 bases. The CDR3 has 15 amino acids. V lost 2 bases to trimming and J lost 2 bases; unmatched junction nucleotides: 6. Per germline, CDR1 MNHEY and CDR2 SVGAGI. The CDR3 DNA is TGTGCCAGCAGTTACAGACAGGGTGACACCTACGAGCAGTACTTC. This sequence encodes CASSYRQGDTYEQYF.

V gene TRBV28 combines with J gene TRBJ2-2; 9 bases are a match to TRBD1. In germline, CDR1 is MDHEN, CDR2 SYDVKM. The CDR3 extends over 14 amino acids. This CDR3 reads CATRQGEITGELFF. The DNA for the CDR3 is TGTGCTACTAGACAGGGGGAGATCACCGGGGAGCTGTTTTTT.

This chain uses TRBV6-5 with TRBJ2-1; no reliable D call. The CDR3 has 15 residues. Per the germline V gene, CDR1 is MNHEY and CDR2 is SVGAGI. The V gene lost 0 bases and the J gene lost 3 bases, with 9 bases spanning the gap. CDR3 bases: TGTGCCAGCAGTTACTCACAGACTGACTACAATGAGCAGTTCTTC. Translated, it gives CASSYSQTDYNEQFF.

The chain uses TRBV19 and TRBJ2-5, with unresolved D. This CDR3 spans 14 amino acids. Trimming pared 1 base from V and 2 bases from J, leaving 8 bases between. From germline, CDR1 is LNHDA and CDR2 SQIVND (reference sequence). CDR3 region: CASSIGGPQETQYF. CDR3 nucleotide sequence: TGTGCCAGTAGTATAGGGGGTCCGCAAGAGACCCAGTACTTC.

The chain employs TRBV25-1 and TRBJ2-2; 10 nucleotides line up with TRBD2. This CDR3 comprises 15 residues. The V and J ends lost 4 bases and 6 bases, in that order; junction bases with no gene match: 5. The germline CDR1 and CDR2 sequences are MGHDK and SYGVNS. The CDR3 sequence is CASSGSLAGAGELFF. CDR3 in DNA: TGTGCCAGCAGTGGGAGCCTAGCGGGAGCCGGGGAGCTGTTTTTT.

The V and J genes are TRBV5-8 and TRBJ2-1, with TRBD2 matching over 8 bases. This CDR3 contains 17 residues. The junction had 10 bases not matched to a gene; V was cut back by 4 bases and J by 1 base. Germline V CDR1 and CDR2: SGHTS, YDEGEE. The CDR3 region is CASSALSGSNSYNEQFF. The CDR3 nucleotides read TGTGCCAGCAGCGCTCTGAGCGGGAGTAATTCCTACAATGAGCAGTTCTTC.

This sequence joins TRBV11-2 and TRBJ1-3; D is possibly TRBD1 (5 bases). The CDR3 consists of 15 residues. The germline V gene has CDR1 SGHAT and CDR2 FQNNGV. Trimming shortened V by 3 bases and J by 3 bases, and 12 bases separated the two germline ends. The CDR3 nucleotides read TGTGCCAGCAGCTTGGGGCAGGGAGGTGGAAACACCATATATTTT. Amino acid sequence: CASSLGQGGGNTIYF.

V gene TRBV4-1 combines with J gene TRBJ2-1; D is possibly TRBD2 (6 bases). The ends were cut back, 2 bases at V and 7 bases at J, with 15 bases in the middle. The length of the CDR3 is 15 residues. Germline V gene lookup returns CDR1 MGHRA and CDR2 YSYEKL. CDR3 coding DNA: TGCGCCAGCAGCCAACTCCGAGGAGGGTCGAATGAGCAGTTCTTC. It encodes CASSQLRGGSNEQFF.

The CDR3 region has the DNA TGTGCCAGCAGCTCGACCGTACCGGGACAAGGGTTAACAGATACGCAGTATTTT. Its protein is CASSSTVPGQGLTDTQYF. The V and J genes are TRBV7-2 and TRBJ2-3; the D gene is possibly TRBD1 (6 bases). V was clipped by 4 bases and J by 3 bases, with 23 bases between them. Germline V lookup: CDR1 SGHTA, CDR2 FQGNSA. The CDR3 is made up of 18 amino acids.

The chain joins TRBV5-4 to TRBJ2-1; a weak D match, TRBD2 (6 bases). The germline CDR1 and CDR2 sequences are SGHNT and YYREEE (reference sequence). V dropped 0 bases and J dropped 4 bases, with 20 bases sitting between them. The CDR3 extends over 18 amino acids. CDR3 nucleotides: TGTGCCAGCAGCTTGGCCCTATTCGGCGGGAAAGGGTACAATGAGCAGTTCTTC. It codes for CASSLALFGGKGYNEQFF.

This chain links TRBV11-2 with TRBJ2-7, with TRBD1 matching over 8 bases. Trimming at V came to 5 bases and at J to 9 bases, leaving 15 bases not matched to a gene. Germline V lookup: CDR1 SGHAT, CDR2 FQNNGV. The CDR3 sequence is 15 residues long. This CDR3 reads CASSVRTGSGGGQYF. DNA for the CDR3: TGTGCCAGCAGCGTTAGGACAGGGTCAGGTGGAGGGCAGTACTTC. Full variable domain (missing parts from reference TRBV11-2 and TRBJ2-7): EAGVAQSPRYKIIEKRQSVAFWCNPISGHATLYWYQQILGQGPKLLIQFQNNGVVDDSQLPKDRFSAERLKGVDSTLKIQPAKLEDSAVYLCASSVRTGSGGGQYFGPGTRLTVT.

The chain uses TRBV6-6 and TRBJ1-2; 10 bases agree with TRBD1. The junction had 6 bases not matched to a gene; V was cut back by 5 bases and J by 3 bases. The CDR3 is 15 amino acids. The germline gives CDR1 MNHNY, CDR2 SVGAGI (reference sequence). CDR3 sequence reads: CASSNGQGGYYGYTF. CDR3 coding DNA: TGTGCCAGCAGTAACGGACAGGGGGGGTACTATGGCTACACCTTC.